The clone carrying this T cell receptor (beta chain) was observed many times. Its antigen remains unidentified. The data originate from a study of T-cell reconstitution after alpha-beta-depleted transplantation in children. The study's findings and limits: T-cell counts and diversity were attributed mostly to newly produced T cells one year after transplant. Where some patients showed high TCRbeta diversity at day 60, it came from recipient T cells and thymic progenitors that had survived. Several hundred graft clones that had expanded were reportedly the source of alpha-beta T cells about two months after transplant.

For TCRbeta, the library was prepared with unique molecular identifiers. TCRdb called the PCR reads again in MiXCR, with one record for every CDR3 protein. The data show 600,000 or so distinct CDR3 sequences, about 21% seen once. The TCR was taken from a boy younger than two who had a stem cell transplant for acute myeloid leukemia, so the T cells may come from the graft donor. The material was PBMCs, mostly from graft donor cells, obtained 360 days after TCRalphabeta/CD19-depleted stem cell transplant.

The CDR3 bases are TGCAGTGCTAGATCAGACGGAAGCTCCTACAATGAGCAGTTCTTC. It codes for CSARSDGSSYNEQFF. The V and J genes are TRBV20-1 and TRBJ2-1; unclear D gene. CDR3 size: 15 residues. V lost 2 bases, J lost 0 bases, and 11 bases lay in between. The germline V gene has CDR1 DFQATT and CDR2 SNEGSKA (reference sequence).